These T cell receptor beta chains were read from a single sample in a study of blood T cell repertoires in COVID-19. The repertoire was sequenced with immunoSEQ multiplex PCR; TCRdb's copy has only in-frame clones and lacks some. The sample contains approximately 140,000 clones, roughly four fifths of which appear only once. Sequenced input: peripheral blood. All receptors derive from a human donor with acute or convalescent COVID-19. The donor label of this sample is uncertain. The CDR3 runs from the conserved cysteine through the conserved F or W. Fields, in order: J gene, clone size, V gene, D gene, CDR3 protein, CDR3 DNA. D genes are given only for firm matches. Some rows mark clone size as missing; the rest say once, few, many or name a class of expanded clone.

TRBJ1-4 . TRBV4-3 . CASSQEGGARLNEKLFF TGCGCCAGCAGCCAAGAAGGGGGGGCGCGGCTTAATGAAAAACTGTTTTTT
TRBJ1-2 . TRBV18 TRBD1 CASSPLEQGANYGYTF TGTGCCAGCTCACCCCTCGAACAGGGGGCGAACTATGGCTACACCTTC
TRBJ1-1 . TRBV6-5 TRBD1 CASRLQGALGEAFF TGTGCCAGCAGGTTACAGGGGGCGTTGGGTGAAGCTTTCTTT
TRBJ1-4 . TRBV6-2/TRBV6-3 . CASSLEMNEKLFF TGTGCCAGCAGCCTCGAGATGAATGAAAAACTGTTTTTT
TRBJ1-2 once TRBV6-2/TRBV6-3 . CASSSSWTVPGYGYTF TGTGCCAGCAGTTCTTCTTGGACAGTCCCGGGGTATGGCTACACCTTC
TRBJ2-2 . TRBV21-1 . CASRAHRGNTGELFF TGTGCCAGCAGAGCTCACAGGGGTAACACCGGGGAGCTGTTTTTT
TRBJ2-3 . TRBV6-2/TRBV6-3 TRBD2 CASSGGGAGEDTQYF TGTGCCAGCAGTGGCGGGGGGGCCGGTGAAGATACGCAGTATTTT
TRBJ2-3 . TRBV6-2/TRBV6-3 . CASSYSAGSQYF TGTGCCAGCAGTTACAGCGCGGGGAGCCAGTATTTT
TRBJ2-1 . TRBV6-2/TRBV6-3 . CASSHTGLYNEQFF TGTGCCAGCAGCCACACGGGACTTTACAATGAGCAGTTCTTC
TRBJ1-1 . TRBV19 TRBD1 CASSMRQGLRSTEAFF TGTGCCAGTAGTATGCGACAGGGGCTTAGGAGCACTGAAGCTTTCTTT
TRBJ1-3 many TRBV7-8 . CASSLQLGGSGNTIYF TGTGCCAGCAGCTTGCAATTAGGGGGATCTGGAAACACCATATATTTT
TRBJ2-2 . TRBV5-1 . CASSSSGNTGELFF TGCGCCAGCAGCTCCTCAGGGAACACCGGGGAGCTGTTTTTT
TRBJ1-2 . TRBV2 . CASSEEVVRSYGYTF TGTGCCAGCAGTGAGGAGGTGGTAAGAAGCTATGGCTACACCTTC
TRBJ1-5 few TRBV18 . CASSPDGNQPQHF TGTGCCAGCTCACCAGACGGGAATCAGCCCCAGCATTTT
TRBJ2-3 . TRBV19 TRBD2 CASSISPGGREDTQYF TGTGCCAGTAGTATTTCACCGGGGGGGAGGGAGGATACGCAGTATTTT